This T cell receptor (beta chain) was sequenced during a study of identifying expanded T cells in peripheral blood. Trimming at V came to 3 bases and at J to 2 bases, leaving 3 bases not matched to a gene. In germline, CDR1 is SNHLY, CDR2 FYNNEI. CDR3 length: 14 residues. General study results and limits: Two-week clone count variance significantly increased as total template count grew. Technical replicates showed around 1.2 changed clones; around two weeks approximately 15; four weeks 19.

Healthy donors had no documented immune events, such as infections, while sampled. The assay was immunoSEQ multiplex PCR, and TCRdb's table has in-frame clones only and misses some. The sample includes approximately 75,000 clones, almost 90% of them seen just once. About this clone itself: Its antigen is not identified.

This clonotype was sampled from a person between 18 and 75 years old in good health. The chain links TRBV2 to TRBJ2-7; the match to TRBD1 covers 8 bases. Sequenced: blood. DNA for the CDR3: TGTGCCAGCAGTGAGGGACAGGCCCCCTACGAGCAGTACTTC. Translation: CASSEGQAPYEQYF.